These 18 T cell receptor beta chains share one sample of origin, sequenced in a study of cytomegalovirus exposure and HLA in healthy donors. 60 Vbeta and 13 Jbeta primers were used in PCR. Measured with immunoSEQ multiplex PCR; TCRdb has only the in-frame clones, and not every one. The sample lists about 120,000 clones, around 77% seen once, with 5.8% in the top ten. What was sequenced was PBMCs. The receptors originated from a man younger than 30 in good health and CMV-seropositive.

The rearrangement joins TRBV2 to TRBJ2-7; D is ambiguous. This CDR3 has 13 amino acids. The V and J ends lost 10 bases and 0 bases respectively, with 13 bases between them. Germline lookup yields CDR1 SNHLY and CDR2 FYNNEI. CDR3 sequence reads: CAILRNVSYEQYF. DNA of the CDR3: TGTGCCATCCTTAGAAATGTCTCCTACGAGCAGTACTTC.

J is TRBJ1-2 and V is TRBV5-1; the D gene is possibly TRBD1 (6 bases). V was pared by 4 bases and J by 5 bases, with 18 bases between. The CDR3 extends over 15 amino acids. The V gene's germline CDR1 is SGHRS and CDR2 YFSETQ. DNA for the CDR3: TGCGCCAGCAGCCGCCTCGGAGGGGGGGGATATGGCTACACCTTC. Translated: CASSRLGGGGYGYTF.

This clone was recorded a few times. CDR3 residues: CASSSRVNTEAFF. For the CDR3, the DNA is TGTGCCAGCAGTTCCAGGGTGAACACTGAAGCTTTCTTT. This rearrangement joins TRBV5-5 to TRBJ1-1; possibly TRBD1 for D (5 bases). V was cut by 5 bases and J by 0 bases, with 8 bases left in between. Germline lookup yields CDR1 SGHKS and CDR2 YYEKEE (reference sequence). The CDR3 totals 13 residues. Using reference TRBV5-5 and TRBJ1-1 for the parts outside the CDR3, the full variable domain is DAGVTQSPTHLIKTRGQQVTLRCSPISGHKSVSWYQQVLGQGPQFIFQYYEKEERGRGNFPDRFSARQFPNYSSELNVNALLLGDSALYLCASSSRVNTEAFFGQGTRLTVV.

The V and J genes are TRBV19 and TRBJ1-5; 10 bases map to TRBD1. The junction had 10 bases not matched to a gene; V was cut back by 5 bases and J by 3 bases. This CDR3 is built from 17 residues. Looked up from germline, CDR1 is LNHDA and CDR2 is SQIVND (reference sequence). The chain's CDR3 is CASSPGTGATLNQPQHF. CDR3 nucleotides: TGTGCCAGTAGTCCCGGGACAGGGGCAACCCTCAATCAGCCCCAGCATTTT.

The chain has TRBV11-2 and TRBJ2-5, with 7 bases matching TRBD1. The J segment lost 2 bases and the V segment lost 4 bases, leaving 7 bases of the junction unmatched. The germline CDR1 and CDR2 sequences are SGHAT and FQNNGV. This CDR3 region has 15 residues. The CDR3 DNA reads as TGTGCCAGCAGCTATAACAGGGGCCAACAAGAGACCCAGTACTTC. Its protein is CASSYNRGQQETQYF.

The J gene is TRBJ2-3, the V gene TRBV15; 12 nucleotides agree with TRBD2. The CDR3 loop spans 17 amino acids. CDR1 is LNHNV, CDR2 YYDKDF, per germline (reference sequence). V shed 3 bases, J shed 5 bases, and the junction held 9 bases outside the gene matches. For the CDR3, the DNA is TGTGCCACCAGCAGCCTACTGCTAGCGGGGGGGGGAGATACGCAGTATTTT. Translated, it gives CATSSLLLAGGGDTQYF.

This rearrangement joins TRBV2 to TRBJ2-7; no reliable D call. The germline V gene encodes CDR1 SNHLY and CDR2 FYNNEI. V lost 10 bases, J lost 4 bases, and 17 bases lay in between. The CDR3 length is 13 residues. In DNA form, the CDR3 reads TGTGCCACCTCGGTCGAGAGGATTTACGAGCAGTACTTC. Encoded protein: CATSVERIYEQYF. Combining the CDR3 with reference TRBV2 and TRBJ2-7 gives the whole variable domain EPEVTQTPSHQVTQMGQEVILRCVPISNHLYFYWYRQILGQKVEFLVSFYNNEISEKSEIFDDQFSVERPDGSNFTLKIRSTKLEDSAMYFCATSVERIYEQYFGPGTRLTVT.

This chain joins TRBV29-1 and TRBJ1-2; D gene uncertain. Trimming removed 2 bases from V and 4 bases from J, with 17 bases in between. The germline gives CDR1 SQVTM, CDR2 ANQGSEA. CDR3 length equals 15 residues. CDR3 protein: CSVEFGRGRPYGYTF. CDR3 sequence (DNA): TGCAGCGTTGAATTTGGCCGCGGCAGACCCTATGGCTACACCTTC.

The chain carries TRBV30 and TRBJ1-3; D gene unclear. Germline CDR1 GTSNPN, CDR2 SVGIG (reference sequence). Trimming pared 0 bases from V and 0 bases from J, leaving 12 bases between. This CDR3 has 16 residues. CDR3: CAWSVAPNYSGNTIYF. CDR3 DNA sequence: TGTGCCTGGAGTGTCGCGCCAAACTACTCTGGAAACACCATATATTTT.

The rearrangement links TRBV6-5 to TRBJ2-7; 9 nucleotides agree with TRBD2. In germline, CDR1 is MNHEY, CDR2 SVGAGI. Germline trimming cut 4 bases from V and 3 bases from J; bases unmatched to any gene: 10. There are 16 residues in the CDR3. The CDR3 DNA follows: TGTGCCAGCAGTTTACTCCCTAGCGGGACTAACTACGAGCAGTACTTC. Protein sequence: CASSLLPSGTNYEQYF.

V usage is TRBV19 and J usage is TRBJ2-4; D not resolved. Trimming removed 4 bases from V and 1 base from J, with 5 bases in between. CDR1 and CDR2 (germline): LNHDA, SQIVND (reference sequence). This CDR3 region has 13 residues. The CDR3 DNA reads TGTGCCAGTAGTAGTGAGGCCAAAAACATTCAGTACTTC. As protein: CASSSEAKNIQYF.

This sequence joins TRBV4-1 and TRBJ1-2, with D tentatively TRBD1 (6 bases). Germline CDR1 and CDR2: MGHRA and YSYEKL. The CDR3 runs to 15 residues. V was trimmed by 0 bases and J by 8 bases, leaving 16 bases between them. The CDR3: CASSQEGQGRTGYTF. The CDR3 bases are TGCGCCAGCAGCCAAGAGGGCCAGGGGCGGACGGGCTACACCTTC.

This rearrangement joins TRBV7-9 to TRBJ2-1; TRBD2 is a possible D gene (6 bases). This CDR3 has 16 amino acids. V gave up 5 bases and J gave up 0 bases, with 14 bases separating them. In germline, CDR1 is SEHNR, CDR2 FQNEAQ (reference sequence). In DNA, the CDR3 is TGTGCCAGCAGCCAACCAGGGAGGAGCTCCTACAATGAGCAGTTCTTC. It specifies CASSQPGRSSYNEQFF.

This chain connects TRBV5-4 to TRBJ2-1; the match to TRBD1 covers 8 bases. The CDR3 is made up of 15 amino acids. The V gene's germline CDR1 is SGHNT and CDR2 YYREEE (reference sequence). V was clipped by 5 bases and J by 5 bases; unmatched bases: 9. The CDR3 reads CASRYETGVHNEQFF. The CDR3 bases are TGTGCCAGCAGGTATGAGACAGGGGTGCACAATGAGCAGTTCTTC.

CDR3 protein: CASSLGTGNEKLFF. Written as DNA, the CDR3 is TGTGCCAGCAGCTTAGGGACAGGGAATGAAAAACTGTTTTTT. The chain employs TRBV5-6 and TRBJ1-4; 9 nucleotides agree with TRBD1. The CDR3 is 14 amino acids. Germline CDR1 SGHDT, CDR2 YYEEEE. Trimming at V came to 2 bases and at J to 5 bases, leaving 1 base not matched to a gene.

The DNA for the CDR3 is TGTGCCAGCAGCTTAGATCTCGGTGGCTACACCTTC. Its translation is CASSLDLGGYTF. V is TRBV7-9 and J is TRBJ1-2, with unresolved D. Germline assignment: CDR1 SEHNR and CDR2 FQNEAQ (reference sequence). The V and J ends lost 1 base and 7 bases respectively, with 7 bases between them. CDR3 length: 12 residues.

The DNA for the CDR3 is TGTGCCAGCAGCGTAGGTCCAGGGGGCTCCTACAATGAGCAGTTCTTC. Amino acids: CASSVGPGGSYNEQFF. The rearrangement joins TRBV9 to TRBJ2-1, with TRBD1 identical over 7 bases. The CDR3 has 16 amino acids. V shed 0 bases, J shed 0 bases, and the junction held 3 bases outside the gene matches. CDR1 is SGDLS and CDR2 is YYNGEE in the germline V gene.

The sample holds one count of this clone. The rearrangement links TRBV5-1 to TRBJ1-1, with D possibly TRBD1 on 5 matching bases. The germline V gene encodes CDR1 SGHRS and CDR2 YFSETQ. The CDR3 runs 14 residues. Trimming shortened V by 2 bases and J by 5 bases, and 13 bases separated the two germline ends. The CDR3 loop reads CASSFLAGRTEAFF. CDR3 nucleotides: TGCGCCAGCAGCTTTTTGGCAGGGCGGACTGAAGCTTTCTTT.